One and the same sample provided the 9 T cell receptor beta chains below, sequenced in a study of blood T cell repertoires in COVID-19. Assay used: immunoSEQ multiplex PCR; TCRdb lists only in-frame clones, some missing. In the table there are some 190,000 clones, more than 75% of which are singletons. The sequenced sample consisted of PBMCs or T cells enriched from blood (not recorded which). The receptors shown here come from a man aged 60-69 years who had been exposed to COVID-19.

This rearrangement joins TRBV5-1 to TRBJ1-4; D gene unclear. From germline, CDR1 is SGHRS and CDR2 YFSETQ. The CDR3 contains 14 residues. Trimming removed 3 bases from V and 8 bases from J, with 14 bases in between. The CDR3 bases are TGCGCCAGCAGCTCGGACGGAGGCGTAGAAAAACTGTTTTTT. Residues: CASSSDGGVEKLFF.

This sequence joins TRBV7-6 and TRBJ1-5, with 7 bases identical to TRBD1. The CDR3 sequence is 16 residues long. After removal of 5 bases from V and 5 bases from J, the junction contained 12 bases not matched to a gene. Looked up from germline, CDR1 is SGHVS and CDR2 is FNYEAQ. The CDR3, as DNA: TGTGCCAGCAGCCCGGAACAGGGGTGGTTGGATCAGCCCCAGCATTTT. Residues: CASSPEQGWLDQPQHF.

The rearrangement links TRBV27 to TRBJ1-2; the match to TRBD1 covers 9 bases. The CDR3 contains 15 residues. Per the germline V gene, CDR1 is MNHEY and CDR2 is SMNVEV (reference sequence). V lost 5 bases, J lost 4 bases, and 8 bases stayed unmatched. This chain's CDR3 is CASSTIDRGSYGYTF. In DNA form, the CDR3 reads TGTGCCAGCAGTACGATCGACAGGGGGAGCTATGGCTACACCTTC.

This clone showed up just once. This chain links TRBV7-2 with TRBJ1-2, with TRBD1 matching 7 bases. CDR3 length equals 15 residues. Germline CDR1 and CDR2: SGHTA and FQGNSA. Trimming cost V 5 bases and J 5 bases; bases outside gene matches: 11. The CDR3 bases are TGTGCCAGCAGCGGGGGACAGCAACTCCCTTATGGCTACACCTTC. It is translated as CASSGGQQLPYGYTF.

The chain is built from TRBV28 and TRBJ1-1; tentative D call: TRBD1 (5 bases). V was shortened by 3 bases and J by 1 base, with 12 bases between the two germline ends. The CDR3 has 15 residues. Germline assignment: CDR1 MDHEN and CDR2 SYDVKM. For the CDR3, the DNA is TGTGCCAGCAGTTTCCAGGGACTTAGGAACACTGAAGCTTTCTTT. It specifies CASSFQGLRNTEAFF.

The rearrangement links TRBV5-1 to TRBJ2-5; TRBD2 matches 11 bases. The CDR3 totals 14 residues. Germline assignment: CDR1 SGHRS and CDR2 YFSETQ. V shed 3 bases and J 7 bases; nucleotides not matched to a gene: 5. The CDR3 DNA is TGCGCCAGCAGCTCAACTAGCGGGAGTTGGACCCAGTACTTC. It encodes CASSSTSGSWTQYF.

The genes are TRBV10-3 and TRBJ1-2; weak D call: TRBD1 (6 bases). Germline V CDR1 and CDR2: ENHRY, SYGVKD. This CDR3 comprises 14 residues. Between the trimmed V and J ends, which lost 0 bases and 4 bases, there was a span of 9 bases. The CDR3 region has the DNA TGTGCCATCAGTGAGTCCGGCAGGGGCTATGGCTACACCTTC. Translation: CAISESGRGYGYTF.

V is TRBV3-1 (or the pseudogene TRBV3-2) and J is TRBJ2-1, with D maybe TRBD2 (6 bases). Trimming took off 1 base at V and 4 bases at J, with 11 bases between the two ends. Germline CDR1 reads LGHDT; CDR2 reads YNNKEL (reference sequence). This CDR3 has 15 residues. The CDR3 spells CASSQVPGEYNEQFF. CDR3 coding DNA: TGTGCCAGCAGCCAAGTTCCGGGGGAGTACAATGAGCAGTTCTTC.

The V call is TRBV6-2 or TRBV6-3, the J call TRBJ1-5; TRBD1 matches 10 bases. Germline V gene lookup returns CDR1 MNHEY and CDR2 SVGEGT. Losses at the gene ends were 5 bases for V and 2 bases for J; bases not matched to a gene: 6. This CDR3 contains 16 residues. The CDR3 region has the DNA TGTGCCAGCAGTAAATCCGGGACAGGGGGCAATCAGCCCCAGCATTTT. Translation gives CASSKSGTGGNQPQHF.